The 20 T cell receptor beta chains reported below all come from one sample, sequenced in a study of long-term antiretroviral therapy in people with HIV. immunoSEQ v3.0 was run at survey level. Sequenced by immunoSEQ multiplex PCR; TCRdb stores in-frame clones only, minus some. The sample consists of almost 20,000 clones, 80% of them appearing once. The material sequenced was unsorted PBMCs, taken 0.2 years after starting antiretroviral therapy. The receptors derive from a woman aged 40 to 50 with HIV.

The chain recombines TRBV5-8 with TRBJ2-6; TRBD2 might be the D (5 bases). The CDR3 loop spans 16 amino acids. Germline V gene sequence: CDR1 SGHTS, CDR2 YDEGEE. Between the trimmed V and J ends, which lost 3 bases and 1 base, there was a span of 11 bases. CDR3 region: CASSSLVWSGANVLTF. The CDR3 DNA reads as TGTGCCAGCAGCTCACTAGTTTGGTCTGGGGCCAACGTCCTGACTTTC.

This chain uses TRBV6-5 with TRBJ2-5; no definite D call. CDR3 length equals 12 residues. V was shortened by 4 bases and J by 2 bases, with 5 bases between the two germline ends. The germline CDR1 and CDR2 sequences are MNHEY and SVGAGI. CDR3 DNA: TGTGCCAGCAGTTCCCCGCAAGAGACCCAGTACTTC. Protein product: CASSSPQETQYF.

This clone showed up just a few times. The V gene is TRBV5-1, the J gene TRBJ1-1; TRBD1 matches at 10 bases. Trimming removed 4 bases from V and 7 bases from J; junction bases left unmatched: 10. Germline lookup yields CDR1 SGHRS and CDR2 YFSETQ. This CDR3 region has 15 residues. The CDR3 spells CASSQTTGGGREAFF. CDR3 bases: TGCGCCAGCAGCCAAACGACAGGGGGCGGCCGTGAAGCTTTCTTT.

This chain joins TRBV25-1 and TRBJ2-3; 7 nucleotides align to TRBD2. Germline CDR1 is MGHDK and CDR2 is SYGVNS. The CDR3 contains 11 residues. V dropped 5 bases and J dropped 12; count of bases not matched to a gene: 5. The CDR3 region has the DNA TGTGCCAGCAGTCCAGGCGGGAGTCAGTATTTT. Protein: CASSPGGSQYF.

The CDR3 region has the DNA TGTGCCAGCAGCTTGATTGGGACGGAAGCTTTCTTT. Encoded protein: CASSLIGTEAFF. The chain combines TRBV5-6 with TRBJ1-1; tentative D call: TRBD1 (5 bases). The V end was cut by 1 base, the J end by 8 bases, with 9 bases between. Germline V gives CDR1 SGHDT, CDR2 YYEEEE. The CDR3 has 12 amino acids.

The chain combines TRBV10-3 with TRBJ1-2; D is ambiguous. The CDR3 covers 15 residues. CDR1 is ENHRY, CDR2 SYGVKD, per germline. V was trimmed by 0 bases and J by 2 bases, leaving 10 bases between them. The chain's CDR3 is CAISESGEVNYGYTF. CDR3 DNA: TGTGCCATCAGTGAGTCTGGGGAGGTGAACTATGGCTACACCTTC.

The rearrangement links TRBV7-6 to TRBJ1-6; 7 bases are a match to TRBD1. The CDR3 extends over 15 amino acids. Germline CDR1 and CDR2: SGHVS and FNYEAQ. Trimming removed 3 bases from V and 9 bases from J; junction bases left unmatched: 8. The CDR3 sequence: CASSFQTGNGSPLHF. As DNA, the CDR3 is TGTGCCAGCAGCTTTCAGACAGGGAATGGTTCACCCCTCCACTTT.

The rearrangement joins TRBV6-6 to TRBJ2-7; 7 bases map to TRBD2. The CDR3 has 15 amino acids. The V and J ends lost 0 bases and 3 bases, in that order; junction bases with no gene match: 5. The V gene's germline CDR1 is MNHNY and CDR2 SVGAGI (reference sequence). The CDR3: CASSYSSGGDYEQYF. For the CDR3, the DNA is TGTGCCAGCAGTTACTCCTCGGGAGGCGACTACGAGCAGTACTTC.

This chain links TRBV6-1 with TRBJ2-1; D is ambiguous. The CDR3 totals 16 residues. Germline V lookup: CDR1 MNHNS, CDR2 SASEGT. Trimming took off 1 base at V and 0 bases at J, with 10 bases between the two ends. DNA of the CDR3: TGTGCCAGCAGTGAAGAGAAATATAGCTCCTACAATGAGCAGTTCTTC. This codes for CASSEEKYSSYNEQFF.

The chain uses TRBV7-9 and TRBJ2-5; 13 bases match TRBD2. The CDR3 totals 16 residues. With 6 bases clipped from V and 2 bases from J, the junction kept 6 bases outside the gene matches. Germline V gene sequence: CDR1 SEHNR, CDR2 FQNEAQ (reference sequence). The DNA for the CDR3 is TGTGCCAGCAGACCGCCGGGACTAGCGGGACAAGAGACCCAGTACTTC. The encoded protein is CASRPPGLAGQETQYF. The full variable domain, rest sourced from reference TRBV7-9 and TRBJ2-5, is DTGVSQNPRHKITKRGQNVTFRCDPISEHNRLYWYRQTLGQGPEFLTYFQNEAQLEKSRLLSDRFSAERPKGSFSTLEIQRTEQGDSAMYLCASRPPGLAGQETQYFGPGTRLLVL.

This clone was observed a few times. The CDR3, as DNA: TGCGCCAGCAGTCATCCTGGGGCCTACGAGCAGTACTTC. This encodes CASSHPGAYEQYF. The J gene is TRBJ2-7, the V gene TRBV4-1; D uncertain. This CDR3 has 13 residues. Germline-derived CDR1 and CDR2 are MGHRA and YSYEKL. The V and J ends lost 6 bases and 2 bases respectively, with 11 bases between them.

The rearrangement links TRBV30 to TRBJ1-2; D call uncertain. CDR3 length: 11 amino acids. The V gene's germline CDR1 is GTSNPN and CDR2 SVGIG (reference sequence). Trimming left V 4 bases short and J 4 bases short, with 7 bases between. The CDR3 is CAWTGAYGYTF. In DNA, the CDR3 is TGTGCCTGGACAGGAGCCTATGGCTACACCTTC.

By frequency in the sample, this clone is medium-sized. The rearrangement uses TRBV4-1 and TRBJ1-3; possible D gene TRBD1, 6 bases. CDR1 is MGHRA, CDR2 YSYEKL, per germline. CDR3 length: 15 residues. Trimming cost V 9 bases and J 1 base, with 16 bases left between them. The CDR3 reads CASCRGRMSGNTIYF. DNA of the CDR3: TGCGCCAGTTGTAGGGGGAGAATGTCTGGAAACACCATATATTTT.

The CDR3 protein is CASSQDSTLFTRDLAFF. The CDR3 region has the DNA TGTGCCAGCAGCCAAGATTCTACCCTTTTCACCCGGGACCTGGCTTTCTTT. The gene calls are TRBV4-2 and TRBJ1-1; tentative D call: TRBD1 (5 bases). Trimming stripped 0 bases from V and 11 bases from J, with 25 bases between. Looked up from germline, CDR1 is LGHNA and CDR2 is YNFKEQ. The CDR3 has 17 amino acids.

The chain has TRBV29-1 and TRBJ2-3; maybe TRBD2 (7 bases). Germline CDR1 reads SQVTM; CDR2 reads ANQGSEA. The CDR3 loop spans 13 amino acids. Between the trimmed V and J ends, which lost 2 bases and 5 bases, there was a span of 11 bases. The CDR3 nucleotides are TGCAGCGTTGAACGGGGGGCTGGAGATACGCAGTATTTT. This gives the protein CSVERGAGDTQYF.

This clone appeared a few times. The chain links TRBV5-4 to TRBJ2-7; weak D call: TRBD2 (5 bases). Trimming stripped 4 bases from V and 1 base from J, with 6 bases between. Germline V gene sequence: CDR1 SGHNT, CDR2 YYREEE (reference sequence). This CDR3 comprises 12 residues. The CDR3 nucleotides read TGTGCCAGCAGCGGCGGGTCCTACGAGCAGTACTTC. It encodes CASSGGSYEQYF.

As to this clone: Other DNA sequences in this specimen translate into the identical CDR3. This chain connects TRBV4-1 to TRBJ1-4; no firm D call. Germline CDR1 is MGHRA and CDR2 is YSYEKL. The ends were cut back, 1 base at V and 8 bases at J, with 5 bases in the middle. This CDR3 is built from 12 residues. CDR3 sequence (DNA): TGCGCCAGCAGCCAAGTAGGGGAAAAACTGTTTTTT. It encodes CASSQVGEKLFF.

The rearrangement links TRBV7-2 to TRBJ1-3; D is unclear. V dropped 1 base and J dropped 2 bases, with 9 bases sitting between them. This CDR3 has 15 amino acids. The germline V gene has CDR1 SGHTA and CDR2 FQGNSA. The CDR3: CASSLVWGTGNTIYF. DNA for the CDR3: TGTGCCAGCAGCTTAGTTTGGGGTACTGGAAACACCATATATTTT.

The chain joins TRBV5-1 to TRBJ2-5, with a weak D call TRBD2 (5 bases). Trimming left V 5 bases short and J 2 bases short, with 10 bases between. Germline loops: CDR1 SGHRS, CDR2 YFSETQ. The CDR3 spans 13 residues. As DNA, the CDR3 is TGCGCCAGCAGTCCGGACTTACAAGAGACCCAGTACTTC. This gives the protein CASSPDLQETQYF.

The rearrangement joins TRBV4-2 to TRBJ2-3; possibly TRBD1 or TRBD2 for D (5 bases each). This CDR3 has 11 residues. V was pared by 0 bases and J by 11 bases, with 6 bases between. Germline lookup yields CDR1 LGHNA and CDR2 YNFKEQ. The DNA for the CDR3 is TGTGCCAGCAGCCAAGAGAGGGGGCAGTATTTT. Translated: CASSQERGQYF.